One T cell receptor beta chain is described in this entry. Its antigen is not identified. The entry originates in a study of post-analysis software for immune sequencing data. Across the study: The disease courses spanned relapsing-remitting, secondary progressive and progressive-relapsing forms of multiple sclerosis. Study outcomes and limitations: TRBV5-6, TRBV5-1 and TRBV20-1 belonged to a set of about five TRBV segments that were more frequent in patients than controls. People with multiple sclerosis had a significantly lower normalized Chao1 diversity than controls did. F-measure co-clustering was strong for batch-matched samples.

Prepared TCR beta cDNA libraries contained unique molecular identifiers. Each CDR3 protein is one row after TCRdb ran MiXCR on the PCR reads. In the table there are a few hundred thousand distinct CDR3 sequences, less than 40% of which are singletons. V lost 5 bases, J lost 4 bases, and 18 bases lay in between. Germline V gene lookup returns CDR1 MGHDK and CDR2 SYGVNS. The CDR3 is 16 amino acids. V is TRBV25-1 and J is TRBJ2-1; possibly TRBD1 or TRBD2 for D (5 bases each). The sequenced sample consisted of blood. This clonotype originated in a girl aged 5-17 years with multiple sclerosis. This CDR3 reads CASSRDGGGIYNEQFF. CDR3 coding DNA: TGTGCCAGCAGTCGGGATGGTGGGGGTATATACAATGAGCAGTTCTTC.